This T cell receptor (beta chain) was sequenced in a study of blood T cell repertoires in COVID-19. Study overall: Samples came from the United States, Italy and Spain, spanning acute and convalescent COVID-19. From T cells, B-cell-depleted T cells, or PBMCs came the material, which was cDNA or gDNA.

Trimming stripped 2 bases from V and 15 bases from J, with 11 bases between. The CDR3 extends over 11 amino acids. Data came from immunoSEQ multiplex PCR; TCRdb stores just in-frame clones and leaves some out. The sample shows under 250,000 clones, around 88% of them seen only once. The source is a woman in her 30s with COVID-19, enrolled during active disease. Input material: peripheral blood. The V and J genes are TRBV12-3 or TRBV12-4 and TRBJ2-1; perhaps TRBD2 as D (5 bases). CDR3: CASSLTEDPFF. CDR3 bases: TGTGCCAGCAGTTTAACGGAGGATCCGTTCTTC.